The 32 T cell receptor beta chains presented below share a single source sample, sequenced in a study of CD4+ T cells in melanoma. TCRdb keeps only in-frame clones here, not all; method: immunoSEQ multiplex PCR. Of approximately 14,000 clones in the sample, about 71% were seen once. The specimen was cells from a culture (not recorded whether cultured in vitro). All receptors derive from a human donor with melanoma.

The genes are TRBV5-1 and TRBJ2-3; 7 bases align to TRBD2. The length of the CDR3 is 15 residues. Germline lookup yields CDR1 SGHRS and CDR2 YFSETQ. Losses at the gene ends were 3 bases for V and 8 bases for J; bases not matched to a gene: 12. CDR3 amino acids: CASSWEGSRWGTQYF. The CDR3 DNA is TGCGCCAGCAGCTGGGAGGGTAGCCGTTGGGGTACGCAGTATTTT.

This clone was recorded a few times. The V call is TRBV18, the J call TRBJ2-7, with 12 bases matching TRBD1. Germline assignment: CDR1 KGHSH and CDR2 LQKENI. The J segment lost 6 bases and the V segment lost 1 base, leaving 10 bases of the junction unmatched. The CDR3 spans 17 residues. For the CDR3, the DNA is TGTGCCAGCTCACCACTGGGGGCCGGGACAGGGGGCGCCGAGCAGTACTTC. Protein: CASSPLGAGTGGAEQYF.

The chain combines TRBV11-2 with TRBJ2-5; perhaps TRBD1 as D (5 bases). Deletions cut 3 bases from V and 0 bases from J, with 14 bases between. Germline CDR1 is SGHAT and CDR2 is FQNNGV. CDR3 length: 16 amino acids. The CDR3 region has the DNA TGTGCCAGCAGCTTCAGGGCTTTCCTATACCAAGAGACCCAGTACTTC. This sequence encodes CASSFRAFLYQETQYF. Together with reference TRBV11-2 and TRBJ2-5, the CDR3 gives the full variable domain: EAGVAQSPRYKIIEKRQSVAFWCNPISGHATLYWYQQILGQGPKLLIQFQNNGVVDDSQLPKDRFSAERLKGVDSTLKIQPAKLEDSAVYLCASSFRAFLYQETQYFGPGTRLLVL.

V and J are TRBV4-2 and TRBJ1-1, with TRBD1 identical over 9 bases. This CDR3 is 15 amino acids long. V trimming: 6 bases; J trimming: 4 bases; junction bases outside the gene matches: 9. Germline CDR1 is LGHNA and CDR2 is YNFKEQ. The CDR3 region has the DNA TGTGCCAGCAGTCAACAGGGGGCCAGGAGCACTGAAGCTTTCTTT. This gives the protein CASSQQGARSTEAFF.

J is TRBJ2-2 and V is TRBV29-1; tentatively, D is TRBD2 (6 bases). The CDR3 sequence is 14 residues long. Trimming pared 5 bases from V and 4 bases from J, leaving 14 bases between. The germline V gene has CDR1 SQVTM and CDR2 ANQGSEA. CDR3 in amino acids: CSVTGLPTTGELFF. CDR3 in DNA: TGCAGCGTTACGGGACTTCCAACCACCGGGGAGCTGTTTTTT.

This clone was observed once. The rearrangement uses TRBV4-1 and TRBJ1-2; the D gene is possibly TRBD1 (5 bases). CDR3 length: 15 residues. V gave up 1 base and J gave up 5 bases, with 14 bases separating them. CDR1 and CDR2 from the germline V gene are MGHRA and YSYEKL. The CDR3: CASSQAGPGGYGYTF. In nucleotides, the CDR3 is TGCGCCAGCAGCCAAGCCGGGCCGGGGGGGTATGGCTACACCTTC.

This chain connects TRBV5-1 to TRBJ1-1; tentatively, D is TRBD1 (5 bases). This CDR3 is 15 amino acids long. Germline loops: CDR1 SGHRS, CDR2 YFSETQ. The V and J ends lost 2 bases and 1 base respectively, with 12 bases between them. DNA of the CDR3: TGCGCCAGCAGCTTATTGGGGCCGAAGAACACTGAAGCTTTCTTT. Its protein is CASSLLGPKNTEAFF. The full variable domain, completed using reference TRBV5-1 and TRBJ1-1, is KAGVTQTPRYLIKTRGQQVTLSCSPISGHRSVSWYQQTPGQGLQFLFEYFSETQRNKGNFPGRFSGRQFSNSRSEMNVSTLELGDSALYLCASSLLGPKNTEAFFGQGTRLTVV.

The chain couples TRBV6-5 to TRBJ1-4; D is unresolved. V dropped 5 bases and J dropped 4 bases, with 11 bases sitting between them. CDR1 and CDR2 (germline): MNHEY, SVGAGI. The CDR3 is 14 amino acids. The CDR3 nucleotides are TGTGCCAGCAGTCAGTATCCCGGTAATGAAAAACTGTTTTTT. This translates into CASSQYPGNEKLFF.

J is TRBJ2-1 and V is TRBV19; 7 bases agree with TRBD1. The CDR3 extends over 14 amino acids. Germline CDR1 reads LNHDA; CDR2 reads SQIVND (reference sequence). With 6 bases clipped from V and 4 bases from J, the junction kept 6 bases outside the gene matches. The CDR3, as DNA: TGTGCCAGTAGGGACCCGGGACAGTACAATGAGCAGTTCTTC. This sequence encodes CASRDPGQYNEQFF.

The chain carries TRBV4-2 and TRBJ1-1; D ambiguous. The germline CDR1 and CDR2 sequences are LGHNA and YNFKEQ. The CDR3 is made up of 15 amino acids. V shed 3 bases and J shed 2 bases, with 13 bases lying between them. CDR3 sequence reads: CASSQAGRANTEAFF. The CDR3 nucleotides are TGTGCCAGCAGCCAGGCCGGAAGGGCAAACACTGAAGCTTTCTTT.

The chain is built from TRBV6-6 and TRBJ2-7; maybe TRBD2 (6 bases). CDR1 and CDR2 from the germline V gene are MNHNY and SVGAGI (reference sequence). V dropped 7 bases and J dropped 0 bases, with 13 bases sitting between them. This CDR3 contains 14 residues. The CDR3 reads CASTPRRDSYEQYF. The CDR3 DNA reads TGTGCCAGCACCCCGAGGAGGGACTCCTACGAGCAGTACTTC.

The gene calls are TRBV11-2 and TRBJ2-1, with D unclear. The CDR3 spans 13 residues. V gave up 1 base and J gave up 9 bases, with 10 bases separating them. Germline-derived CDR1 and CDR2 are SGHAT and FQNNGV. The CDR3 reads CASSLAPKGEQFF. DNA of the CDR3: TGTGCCAGCAGCTTAGCCCCTAAGGGTGAGCAGTTCTTC. The entire variable domain, with the rest obtained from reference TRBV11-2 and TRBJ2-1, is as follows: EAGVAQSPRYKIIEKRQSVAFWCNPISGHATLYWYQQILGQGPKLLIQFQNNGVVDDSQLPKDRFSAERLKGVDSTLKIQPAKLEDSAVYLCASSLAPKGEQFFGPGTRLTVL.

The rearrangement links TRBV19 to TRBJ1-2; the D is unclear. This CDR3 has 11 amino acids. Trimming stripped 3 bases from V and 7 bases from J, with 6 bases between. Germline assignment: CDR1 LNHDA and CDR2 SQIVND (reference sequence). The CDR3, as DNA: TGTGCCAGTAGTATTGTCGGTGGCTACACCTTC. As protein: CASSIVGGYTF.

The chain is built from TRBV7-3 and TRBJ2-3, with TRBD2 matching over 9 bases. This CDR3 is 14 amino acids long. Germline V gives CDR1 SGHTA, CDR2 FQGTGA. V was clipped by 5 bases and J by 2 bases; unmatched bases: 2. As DNA, the CDR3 is TGTGCCAGCAGCCCGGGACTAGCCACAGATACGCAGTATTTT. Translated: CASSPGLATDTQYF.

This chain uses TRBV5-5 with TRBJ1-1, with unresolved D. The germline gives CDR1 SGHKS, CDR2 YYEKEE (reference sequence). The CDR3 covers 15 residues. V was cut by 4 bases and J by 0 bases, with 13 bases left in between. The CDR3 sequence is CASSPRAPLNTEAFF. The CDR3 DNA reads TGTGCCAGCAGCCCCCGGGCCCCGTTGAACACTGAAGCTTTCTTT.

This rearrangement joins TRBV5-1 to TRBJ1-1; D is unclear. Germline V gene data show CDR1 as SGHRS and CDR2 as YFSETQ. V was cut by 2 bases and J by 3 bases, with 8 bases left in between. This CDR3 is 13 amino acids long. CDR3 sequence (DNA): TGCGCCAGCAGCTTAAGGGAATACACTGAAGCTTTCTTT. This encodes CASSLREYTEAFF.

V usage is TRBV6-5 and J usage is TRBJ1-6, with 7 bases lining up with TRBD1. Trimming cost V 6 bases and J 10 bases; bases outside gene matches: 12. The CDR3 spans 15 residues. Germline CDR1 reads MNHEY; CDR2 reads SVGAGI. The CDR3 DNA sequence: TGTGCCAGCAGGCCCAGGGCAGGGGGTAAATCACCCCTCCACTTT. Translating gives CASRPRAGGKSPLHF.

The chain carries TRBV2 and TRBJ2-2; 10 positions agree with TRBD1. The germline V gene has CDR1 SNHLY and CDR2 FYNNEI. After removal of 5 bases from V and 6 bases from J, the junction contained 15 bases not matched to a gene. This CDR3 comprises 18 residues. The CDR3 nucleotides read TGTGCCAGCAGTAAACCCGGGACAGGGGTTTTTTGGGCCGGGGAGCTGTTTTTT. This sequence encodes CASSKPGTGVFWAGELFF.

This chain connects TRBV5-1 to TRBJ1-2, with D unclear. V was pared by 2 bases and J by 0 bases, with 11 bases between. Germline assignment: CDR1 SGHRS and CDR2 YFSETQ. There are 15 residues in the CDR3. CDR3 DNA sequence: TGCGCCAGCAGCTTTAGCCCAGATACTAACTATGGCTACACCTTC. Residues: CASSFSPDTNYGYTF.

The rearrangement links TRBV30 to TRBJ1-2, with D possibly matching TRBD1 (5 bases). There are 11 residues in the CDR3. CDR1 is GTSNPN and CDR2 is SVGIG in the germline V gene (reference sequence). The CDR3 sequence: CARGSSYGYTF. The CDR3 DNA follows: TGTGCTCGGGGGAGTTCCTATGGCTACACCTTC.

This clone was seen just once. V usage is TRBV25-1 and J usage is TRBJ2-5, with TRBD2 as a possible D gene (6 bases). From germline, CDR1 is MGHDK and CDR2 SYGVNS. The length of the CDR3 is 14 residues. V shed 3 bases and J shed 5 bases, with 13 bases lying between them. The CDR3 sequence is CASSDVGGIETQYF. The CDR3, as DNA: TGTGCCAGCAGTGACGTGGGCGGGATTGAGACCCAGTACTTC.

This clone was counted only a few times. The chain recombines TRBV7-3 with TRBJ2-1; perhaps TRBD2 as D (6 bases). V was cut by 3 bases and J by 8 bases, with 11 bases left in between. The CDR3 covers 13 residues. The germline CDR1 and CDR2 sequences are SGHTA and FQGTGA. The CDR3 DNA reads as TGTGCCAGCAGCTTCTGGAGCGGGCATGAGCAGTTCTTC. Amino acid sequence: CASSFWSGHEQFF.

This clone turned up a few times. The chain is built from TRBV25-1 and TRBJ1-1; D perhaps matches TRBD1 (5 bases). V was pared by 3 bases and J by 3 bases, with 14 bases between. The CDR3 contains 15 residues. Looked up from germline, CDR1 is MGHDK and CDR2 is SYGVNS. CDR3 sequence: CASSDLSGGDTEAFF. In nucleotides, the CDR3 is TGTGCCAGCAGTGATCTGAGCGGGGGGGACACTGAAGCTTTCTTT.

This clone has only a few counts. V and J are TRBV7-9 and TRBJ2-7, with D uncertain. The CDR3 contains 16 residues. Deletions cut 1 base from V and 4 bases from J, with 17 bases between. In germline, CDR1 is SEHNR, CDR2 FQNEAQ (reference sequence). CDR3 in amino acids: CASSLGDWPGRYEQYF. Here the CDR3 DNA reads TGTGCCAGCAGCTTAGGTGATTGGCCAGGCAGGTACGAGCAGTACTTC.

This chain uses TRBV5-1 with TRBJ1-1, with D tentatively TRBD1 (6 bases). Trimming stripped 4 bases from V and 2 bases from J, with 15 bases between. CDR3 length equals 15 residues. Germline V lookup: CDR1 SGHRS, CDR2 YFSETQ. This CDR3 is CASSPMAGVNTEAFF. The CDR3 DNA is TGCGCCAGCAGCCCCATGGCAGGGGTCAACACTGAAGCTTTCTTT.

This clone was counted between two and nine times. This CDR3 is CASIGQNYGYTF. CDR3 nucleotide sequence: TGTGCCAGCATCGGGCAAAACTATGGCTACACCTTC. The chain recombines TRBV27 with TRBJ1-2; D is uncertain. This CDR3 region has 12 residues. CDR1 MNHEY and CDR2 SMNVEV come from the germline V gene (reference sequence). V lost 7 bases and J 2 bases, leaving 8 bases between the germline ends.

This clone was counted a few times. V usage is TRBV7-9 and J usage is TRBJ1-2; possible D gene TRBD1, 5 bases. V was trimmed by 7 bases and J by 3 bases, leaving 12 bases between them. Germline CDR1 and CDR2: SEHNR and FQNEAQ (reference sequence). The CDR3 runs 13 residues. The CDR3 nucleotides are TGTGCCAGCACGGTTCAGGGAGACTATGGCTACACCTTC. Amino acids: CASTVQGDYGYTF.

The gene calls are TRBV6-6 and TRBJ1-5; D unresolved. Per the germline V gene, CDR1 is MNHNY and CDR2 is SVGAGI (reference sequence). Between the trimmed V and J ends, which lost 6 bases and 0 bases, there was a span of 3 bases. The CDR3 contains 12 residues. Written as DNA, the CDR3 is TGTGCCAGCAGGGGTAGCAATCAGCCCCAGCATTTT. Translated: CASRGSNQPQHF.

This clone was seen only a few times. The chain combines TRBV19 with TRBJ1-5; TRBD1 matches 9 bases. Germline V gene lookup returns CDR1 LNHDA and CDR2 SQIVND (reference sequence). CDR3 length equals 17 residues. Trimming removed 5 bases from V and 3 bases from J; junction bases left unmatched: 11. This CDR3 reads CASSSTPGQGINQPQHF. CDR3 nucleotide sequence: TGTGCCAGTAGTTCTACTCCGGGACAGGGAATCAATCAGCCCCAGCATTTT.

V gene TRBV11-1 combines with J gene TRBJ2-3; D is undetermined. Germline V gene lookup returns CDR1 SGHAT and CDR2 FQDESV (reference sequence). CDR3 length equals 15 residues. The V end lost 0 bases, the J end lost 2 bases, and 9 bases lay between the germline ends. This CDR3 reads CASSLAHGDTDTQYF. As DNA, the CDR3 is TGTGCCAGCAGCTTAGCCCATGGAGACACAGATACGCAGTATTTT.

This rearrangement joins TRBV6-1 to TRBJ1-3, with unresolved D. Trimming shortened V by 10 bases and J by 3 bases, and 19 bases separated the two germline ends. This CDR3 comprises 15 residues. Germline-derived CDR1 and CDR2 are MNHNS and SASEGT. DNA for the CDR3: TGTGCCACCAAGGTGGTTTGGGGAGATGGAAACACCATATATTTT. Its translation is CATKVVWGDGNTIYF.

This clone was counted a single time. The CDR3 DNA follows: TGTGCCAGCAGCTTAAACAGGGCGATATATGAAAAACTGTTTTTT. It yields the protein CASSLNRAIYEKLFF. The V gene is TRBV7-3, the J gene TRBJ1-4; the D gene is possibly TRBD1 (6 bases). Germline V CDR1 and CDR2: SGHTA, FQGTGA. The CDR3 loop spans 15 amino acids. The V end lost 1 base, the J end lost 6 bases, and 12 bases lay between the germline ends. Variable domain in full (rest from reference TRBV7-3 and TRBJ1-4): GAGVSQTPSNKVTEKGKYVELRCDPISGHTALYWYRQSLGQGPEFLIYFQGTGAADDSGLPNDRFFAVRPEGSVSTLKIQRTERGDSAVYLCASSLNRAIYEKLFFGSGTQLSVL.